The rows below give T cell receptor beta chains drawn from one sample of a study of Tregs in tolerant kidney transplant recipients. The antigens for these receptors are not known. Method: immunoSEQ multiplex PCR; TCRdb's copy keeps in-frame clones and lacks some. The sample lists 9,000 to 13,000 clones, around 91% occurring once. Here the sequenced sample was Tregs from blood cultured with allogeneic cells, taken before the transplant. The receptors here all came from a human patient who received a combined kidney and bone marrow transplant. The CDR3 runs from the conserved cysteine through the conserved F or W. A D gene is named only where the DNA matches it firmly. A row's size may be missing; if present it is once, few, many or a size class.

J | size | D | V | CDR3 | DNA
TRBJ1-5 | NA | TRBD1 | TRBV23-1 | CASSHPDRALLNQPQHF | TGCGCCAGCAGTCACCCGGACAGGGCCCTTTTGAATCAGCCCCAGCATTTT
TRBJ1-2 | once | NA | TRBV5-8 | CASSLKGYYGYTF | TGTGCCAGCAGCTTAAAAGGGTACTATGGCTACACCTTC
TRBJ1-1 | NA | NA | TRBV7-9 | CASSLAQIMNTEAFF | TGTGCCAGCAGCTTAGCACAGATAATGAACACTGAAGCTTTCTTT
TRBJ2-3 | NA | NA | TRBV19 | CASSMPHRVGSTDTQYF | TGTGCCAGTAGTATGCCCCACAGGGTAGGGAGCACAGATACGCAGTATTTT
TRBJ2-5 | NA | TRBD2 | TRBV10-3 | CAMSSSGGQETQYF | TGTGCCATGAGTTCAAGCGGGGGTCAAGAGACCCAGTACTTC
TRBJ2-7 | NA | NA | TRBV7-2 | CASGGGAAAGEQYF | TGTGCCAGCGGAGGGGGAGCTGCCGCGGGGGAGCAGTACTTC
TRBJ2-1 | NA | NA | TRBV19 | CASSIGLYNEQFF | TGTGCCAGTAGTATCGGTTTATACAATGAGCAGTTCTTC
TRBJ1-2 | NA | NA | TRBV16 | CASSRTNKANYGYTF | TGTGCCAGCAGCCGAACTAACAAAGCTAACTATGGCTACACCTTC
TRBJ2-1 | NA | TRBD2 | TRBV10-3 | CAIDSGILNEQFF | TGTGCCATTGATAGCGGGATATTAAATGAGCAGTTCTTC
TRBJ1-2 | NA | NA | TRBV7-8 | CASSEDRFYGYTF | TGTGCCAGCAGCGAAGACAGGTTCTATGGCTACACCTTC
TRBJ2-1 | NA | TRBD2 | TRBV13 | CASSLEGLAGVSYNEQFF | TGTGCCAGCAGCTTAGAAGGACTAGCGGGGGTCTCCTACAATGAGCAGTTCTTC